Shown below are 14 T cell receptor beta chains from a single sample sequenced in a study of OX40 agonist ivuxolimab in advanced cancers. Clones were read by immunoSEQ multiplex PCR, and TCRdb kept only the in-frame ones, dropping some. The sample has approximately 24,000 clones; about 76% are singletons. The sample in question was CD4+ or CD8+ T cells sorted from blood, obtained in a trial of the OX40 agonist ivuxolimab. Every receptor here comes from an adult with an advanced solid tumor such as melanoma, head and neck, liver or kidney cancer.

CDR3 DNA sequence: TGTGCCAGCAGCCCGAGCGGGGAGCCCTCCTACGAGCAGTACTTC. Protein: CASSPSGEPSYEQYF. V gene TRBV2 combines with J gene TRBJ2-7, with 7 positions matching TRBD2. This CDR3 spans 15 amino acids. Trimming removed 6 bases from V and 0 bases from J; junction bases left unmatched: 8. The germline CDR1 and CDR2 sequences are SNHLY and FYNNEI.

The chain has TRBV7-3 and TRBJ2-1; D unclear. The CDR3 is 16 residues long. Germline assignment: CDR1 SGHTA and CDR2 FQGTGA. The V gene lost 0 bases and the J gene lost 0 bases, with 9 bases spanning the gap. The CDR3 is CASSLTGSFSYNEQFF. In DNA, the CDR3 is TGTGCCAGCAGCTTAACAGGGTCATTCTCCTACAATGAGCAGTTCTTC.

This clone was found a few times. CDR3 bases: TGTGCCAGCTCACCACCCCCCGGCAGGGGTGTCCCTGAAGCTTTCTTT. Translation gives CASSPPPGRGVPEAFF. The chain is built from TRBV18 and TRBJ1-1; D may be TRBD1 (6 bases). CDR1 and CDR2 from the germline V gene are KGHSH and LQKENI. The V end lost 0 bases, the J end lost 6 bases, and 17 bases lay between the germline ends. This CDR3 contains 16 residues.

In nucleotides, the CDR3 is TGTGCCAGCAGCCCGTCGGCAGGGGCCAACACTGAAGCTTTCTTT. Amino acids: CASSPSAGANTEAFF. The rearrangement links TRBV5-5 to TRBJ1-1, with a possible D match to TRBD1 (6 bases). The CDR3 is 15 residues long. Per the germline V gene, CDR1 is SGHKS and CDR2 is YYEKEE (reference sequence). The ends were cut back, 4 bases at V and 2 bases at J, with 15 bases in the middle. The variable domain in full, completed from reference TRBV5-5 and TRBJ1-1, reads DAGVTQSPTHLIKTRGQQVTLRCSPISGHKSVSWYQQVLGQGPQFIFQYYEKEERGRGNFPDRFSARQFPNYSSELNVNALLLGDSALYLCASSPSAGANTEAFFGQGTRLTVV.

The J gene is TRBJ2-1, the V gene TRBV6-5; a weak D match, TRBD2 (6 bases). The CDR3 has 15 residues. Germline-derived CDR1 and CDR2 are MNHEY and SVGAGI. The V end lost 2 bases, the J end lost 7 bases, and 15 bases lay between the germline ends. Here the CDR3 DNA reads TGTGCCAGCAGTTACGGCCCCGTAGGGAGGAATGAGCAGTTCTTC. Translating gives CASSYGPVGRNEQFF.

The count of this clone is one. The chain employs TRBV5-6 and TRBJ2-6, with TRBD1 matching 7 bases. The CDR3 is made up of 18 amino acids. V gave up 2 bases and J gave up 0 bases; unmatched junction bases: 8. Germline V gene data show CDR1 as SGHDT and CDR2 as YYEEEE. The CDR3 coding sequence is TGTGCCAGCAGCTTAGTCCCGGGACAGAGCTCTGGGGCCAACGTCCTGACTTTC. Translation gives CASSLVPGQSSGANVLTF.

The chain links TRBV10-3 to TRBJ2-3; TRBD2 matches 10 bases. Germline V lookup: CDR1 ENHRY, CDR2 SYGVKD. V trimming: 0 bases; J trimming: 6 bases; junction bases outside the gene matches: 15. The CDR3 sequence is 19 residues long. The CDR3 loop is CAISESTYKERGGLDTQYF. The CDR3 coding sequence is TGTGCCATCAGTGAGTCGACGTATAAAGAGCGGGGGGGCCTCGATACGCAGTATTTT.

This chain links TRBV5-1 with TRBJ2-3; 13 bases agree with TRBD2. Germline V gene lookup returns CDR1 SGHRS and CDR2 YFSETQ. V lost 3 bases, J lost 2 bases, and 3 bases stayed unmatched. The CDR3 contains 16 residues. The CDR3 sequence: CASSWTSGGNTDTQYF. The CDR3, as DNA: TGCGCCAGCAGCTGGACTAGCGGGGGAAACACAGATACGCAGTATTTT. Full variable domain (rest looked up from reference TRBV5-1 and TRBJ2-3): KAGVTQTPRYLIKTRGQQVTLSCSPISGHRSVSWYQQTPGQGLQFLFEYFSETQRNKGNFPGRFSGRQFSNSRSEMNVSTLELGDSALYLCASSWTSGGNTDTQYFGPGTRLTVL.

CDR3 in DNA: TGTGCCAGTAGTATAGTAGGGGGCCGCAATCAGCCCCAGCATTTT. Its protein is CASSIVGGRNQPQHF. The chain couples TRBV19 to TRBJ1-5, with 7 positions matching TRBD1. The CDR3 sequence is 15 residues long. CDR1 LNHDA and CDR2 SQIVND come from the germline V gene (reference sequence). V dropped 1 base and J dropped 2; count of bases not matched to a gene: 2.

V is TRBV4-1 and J is TRBJ2-1; 7 nucleotides match TRBD1. This CDR3 has 12 amino acids. With 3 bases clipped from V and 14 bases from J, the junction kept 7 bases outside the gene matches. Germline-derived CDR1 and CDR2 are MGHRA and YSYEKL. The CDR3 is CASSHSGTEEFF. CDR3 DNA: TGCGCCAGCAGCCATTCCGGGACAGAAGAGTTCTTC.

This clone was seen a handful of times. The chain joins TRBV27 to TRBJ1-5; maybe TRBD1 (6 bases). V lost 2 bases and J 3 bases, leaving 11 bases between the germline ends. CDR3 length: 15 amino acids. Germline CDR1 MNHEY, CDR2 SMNVEV (reference sequence). The CDR3 protein is CASSLNVGANQPQHF. The CDR3 DNA reads TGTGCCAGCAGTTTAAACGTGGGGGCCAATCAGCCCCAGCATTTT.

The J gene is TRBJ2-4, the V gene TRBV11-2; 8 bases align to TRBD2. The CDR3 covers 17 residues. Germline-derived CDR1 and CDR2 are SGHAT and FQNNGV. The V and J ends lost 5 bases and 3 bases, in that order; junction bases with no gene match: 12. CDR3 DNA sequence: TGTGCCAGCAGCATAAACCAGCGCGGGGGGAGCAAAAACATTCAGTACTTC. Its translation is CASSINQRGGSKNIQYF.

V and J are TRBV2 and TRBJ2-1; TRBD2 matches at 10 bases. CDR3 length: 15 amino acids. J gave up 3 bases and V 6 bases, and 5 bases lay outside the gene matches. Germline V gene data show CDR1 as SNHLY and CDR2 as FYNNEI. The CDR3 coding sequence is TGTGCCAGCAGGACTTCTAGCGGGGGCTACAATGAGCAGTTCTTC. This codes for CASRTSSGGYNEQFF.

The rearrangement links TRBV7-9 to TRBJ1-2; TRBD1 agrees at 9 bases. The CDR3 covers 14 residues. Germline CDR1 is SEHNR and CDR2 is FQNEAQ (reference sequence). With 4 bases clipped from V and 7 bases from J, the junction kept 7 bases outside the gene matches. CDR3 amino acids: CASSSPGTGFGYTF. The DNA of the CDR3 is TGTGCCAGCAGCTCCCCCGGGACAGGGTTTGGCTACACCTTC.